The 28 T cell receptor beta chains below all came from one sample that was sequenced in a study of T cell clonotyping in hematopoietic cell transplantation. Here immunoSEQ multiplex PCR was the method, and the copy in TCRdb shows in-frame clones only, minus some. Of under 25,000 clones listed, 60% to 80% are singletons. Regarding time point: recipient sample about 28 days before transplant, after cytoreduction. The sample was peripheral blood mononuclear cells, taken before stem cell transplant. The receptors here all came from a man aged 55 to 70 with acute myeloid leukemia. Some clones in this sample may be carry-over from other donors' samples.

This clone was seen once. The chain recombines TRBV11-3 with TRBJ2-2; the match to TRBD1 covers 11 bases. This CDR3 has 15 amino acids. The germline CDR1 and CDR2 sequences are SGHNT and YENEEA. V shed 5 bases and J 5 bases; nucleotides not matched to a gene: 4. The CDR3 DNA sequence: TGTGCCAGCAGCCCCGGGACAGGGGGAACCGGGGAGCTGTTTTTT. Translated: CASSPGTGGTGELFF. Complete variable domain (other parts from reference TRBV11-3 and TRBJ2-2): EAGVVQSPRYKIIEKKQPVAFWCNPISGHNTLYWYLQNLGQGPELLIRYENEEAVDDSQLPKDRFSAERLKGVDSTLKIQPAELGDSAVYLCASSPGTGGTGELFFGEGSRLTVL.

This chain uses TRBV5-6 with TRBJ1-2, with 7 bases identical to TRBD1. The germline V gene encodes CDR1 SGHDT and CDR2 YYEEEE. This CDR3 is built from 14 residues. The V segment lost 5 bases and the J segment 3 bases; nucleotides outside the gene matches: 7. The CDR3, as DNA: TGTGCCAGCAGAGCCACCGGGACAGACTATGGCTACACCTTC. Protein product: CASRATGTDYGYTF. Drawing the rest from reference TRBV5-6 and TRBJ1-2, the complete variable domain is DAGVTQSPTHLIKTRGQQVTLRCSPKSGHDTVSWYQQALGQGPQFIFQYYEEEERQRGNFPDRFSGHQFPNYSSELNVNALLLGDSALYLCASRATGTDYGYTFGSGTRLTVV.

The CDR3, as DNA: TGTGCCATTCTAGGGCCGGGCAACACTGAAGCTTTCTTT. It is translated as CAILGPGNTEAFF. This chain joins TRBV21-1 and TRBJ1-1. TRBV21-1 has pseudogene status. CDR3 size: 13 residues.

This chain links TRBV5-1 with TRBJ2-2; D possibly corresponds to TRBD1 (6 bases). The length of the CDR3 is 13 residues. Germline loops: CDR1 SGHRS, CDR2 YFSETQ. V lost 7 bases, J lost 4 bases, and 11 bases lay in between. The CDR3 loop reads CASREGGTGELFF. The CDR3 nucleotides are TGCGCCAGCCGTGAAGGGGGCACCGGGGAGCTGTTTTTT.

The chain has TRBV9 and TRBJ2-2, with unresolved D. The germline V and J ends were trimmed by 7 bases and 0 bases, with 13 bases remaining between them. CDR3 size: 15 residues. CDR1 and CDR2 from the germline V gene are SGDLS and YYNGEE. The CDR3 DNA follows: TGTGCCAGCCAACCTCTGGGTGCGAACACCGGGGAGCTGTTTTTT. This gives the protein CASQPLGANTGELFF. Full variable domain (remainder filled in from reference TRBV9 and TRBJ2-2): DSGVTQTPKHLITATGQRVTLRCSPRSGDLSVYWYQQSLDQGLQFLIQYYNGEERAKGNILERFSAQQFPDLHSELNLSSLELGDSALYFCASQPLGANTGELFFGEGSRLTVL.

V usage is TRBV5-6 and J usage is TRBJ2-5; D not certain. V lost 2 bases to trimming and J lost 5 bases, with 13 bases between them. The germline V gene has CDR1 SGHDT and CDR2 YYEEEE. The CDR3 totals 14 residues. CDR3 residues: CASSLMIQTETQYF. The CDR3, as DNA: TGTGCCAGCAGCTTAATGATACAGACTGAGACCCAGTACTTC.

The chain has TRBV11-3 and TRBJ2-7, with D tentatively TRBD1 or TRBD2 (5 bases each). Looked up from germline, CDR1 is SGHNT and CDR2 is YENEEA. The CDR3 totals 15 residues. V lost 2 bases and J lost 2, with 13 bases in between. The CDR3 sequence is CASSLNRDGPYEQYF. The CDR3 coding sequence is TGTGCCAGCAGCTTAAACCGGGACGGACCCTACGAGCAGTACTTC. Full variable domain (outside the CDR3, taken from reference TRBV11-3 and TRBJ2-7): EAGVVQSPRYKIIEKKQPVAFWCNPISGHNTLYWYLQNLGQGPELLIRYENEEAVDDSQLPKDRFSAERLKGVDSTLKIQPAELGDSAVYLCASSLNRDGPYEQYFGPGTRLTVT.

The rearrangement uses TRBV29-1 and TRBJ2-7, with TRBD2 matching over 14 bases. Germline V gene sequence: CDR1 SQVTM, CDR2 ANQGSEA. J lost 3 bases, V lost 6 bases, and 16 bases had no gene match. The CDR3 length is 18 residues. CDR3 amino acids: CSVARLAGGPFPNYEQYF. CDR3 DNA: TGCAGCGTGGCCCGACTAGCGGGGGGGCCGTTCCCCAACTACGAGCAGTACTTC.

The CDR3 coding sequence is TGTGCCAGCAGGGACGACAGCCTCAAGCCCTCCTATAATTCACCCCTCCACTTT. It is translated as CASRDDSLKPSYNSPLHF. The chain recombines TRBV2 with TRBJ1-6; possible D gene TRBD1, 5 bases. Germline V lookup: CDR1 SNHLY, CDR2 FYNNEI. Between the trimmed V and J ends, which lost 6 bases and 0 bases, there was a span of 18 bases. This CDR3 comprises 18 residues. Together with reference TRBV2 and TRBJ1-6, the CDR3 gives the full variable domain: EPEVTQTPSHQVTQMGQEVILRCVPISNHLYFYWYRQILGQKVEFLVSFYNNEISEKSEIFDDQFSVERPDGSNFTLKIRSTKLEDSAMYFCASRDDSLKPSYNSPLHFGNGTRLTVT.

The chain recombines TRBV30 with TRBJ1-2; no clear D. CDR3 length equals 13 residues. Germline CDR1 GTSNPN, CDR2 SVGIG (reference sequence). Trimming left V 0 bases short and J 10 bases short, with 15 bases between. In DNA form, the CDR3 reads TGTGCCTGGAGTGTACAAGGTCGGCTCCCCTACACCTTC. Amino acids: CAWSVQGRLPYTF.

The rearrangement joins TRBV11-2 to TRBJ2-7, with unresolved D. The CDR3 has 13 amino acids. Deletions cut 3 bases from V and 7 bases from J, with 13 bases between. Germline V gene sequence: CDR1 SGHAT, CDR2 FQNNGV. CDR3 in amino acids: CASSFDGLREQYF. In nucleotides, the CDR3 is TGTGCCAGCAGCTTTGACGGCCTGAGGGAGCAGTACTTC.

The V and J genes are TRBV5-1 and TRBJ2-7, with D maybe TRBD2 (6 bases). Germline CDR1 is SGHRS and CDR2 is YFSETQ. V lost 1 base, J lost 2 bases, and 16 bases lay in between. This CDR3 region has 16 residues. The CDR3 here is CASSLYPEGGTYEQYF. The CDR3 bases are TGCGCCAGCAGCTTGTACCCAGAGGGAGGAACCTACGAGCAGTACTTC.

The chain uses TRBV25-1 and TRBJ1-1; no definite D call. Germline CDR1 is MGHDK and CDR2 is SYGVNS. V lost 8 bases, J lost 8 bases, and 15 bases lay in between. The CDR3 extends over 12 amino acids. CDR3 in amino acids: CASSRALGEAFF. DNA of the CDR3: TGTGCCAGCTCTCGGGCCCTCGGGGAAGCTTTCTTT.

This clone came up a few times. The chain joins TRBV6-6 to TRBJ1-1; TRBD1 is a possible D gene (5 bases). Germline V lookup: CDR1 MNHNY, CDR2 SVGAGI (reference sequence). V lost 4 bases, J lost 4 bases, and 16 bases lay in between. CDR3 length equals 15 residues. CDR3 region: CASSFEAGSSTEAFF. CDR3 nucleotide sequence: TGTGCCAGCAGTTTTGAGGCAGGGAGTAGCACTGAAGCTTTCTTT.

CDR3 DNA sequence: TGTGCCTCCTATTCTTCGGGCTCTTGGGACTATGGCTACACCTTC. Its translation is CASYSSGSWDYGYTF. The rearrangement joins TRBV6-4 to TRBJ1-2; D gene uncertain. V dropped 11 bases and J dropped 3 bases, with 22 bases sitting between them. Germline V gene data show CDR1 as MRHNA and CDR2 as SNTAGT. This CDR3 has 15 residues.

The J gene is TRBJ1-1, the V gene TRBV2, with 8 positions matching TRBD1. Germline V CDR1 and CDR2: SNHLY, FYNNEI. Unmatched junction bases numbered 8, after V lost 6 bases and J lost 5 bases. CDR3 length equals 14 residues. The CDR3, as DNA: TGTGCCAGCAGCGGTACAGGGGGGTGGACTGAAGCTTTCTTT. Its translation: CASSGTGGWTEAFF.

This clone was counted a few times. V usage is TRBV19 and J usage is TRBJ1-1, with D perhaps matching TRBD1 (6 bases). The CDR3 has 16 residues. The germline V gene encodes CDR1 LNHDA and CDR2 SQIVND (reference sequence). The V end lost 4 bases, the J end lost 1 base, and 16 bases lay between the germline ends. The DNA for the CDR3 is TGTGCCAGTAGTACCCCTTCCTCCAGGGGGAACACTGAAGCTTTCTTT. Translating it yields CASSTPSSRGNTEAFF.

This clone was seen a single time. The chain couples TRBV2 to TRBJ1-3; 8 nucleotides agree with TRBD1. The V gene's germline CDR1 is SNHLY and CDR2 FYNNEI. The CDR3 is 19 amino acids. Unmatched junction bases numbered 14, after V lost 4 bases and J lost 0 bases. CDR3 in amino acids: CASSGRRTGQFTSGNTIYF. The DNA for the CDR3 is TGTGCCAGCAGTGGTAGGAGGACAGGGCAATTTACCTCTGGAAACACCATATATTTT.

This clone occurred a few times. V and J are TRBV2 and TRBJ1-5, with 10 nucleotides matching TRBD1. Germline V gene data show CDR1 as SNHLY and CDR2 as FYNNEI. This CDR3 is 14 amino acids long. The ends lost 6 bases at V and 6 bases at J; junction bases unmatched: 5. The CDR3 DNA reads TGTGCCAGCAGCGGGGACAGGGGAAGTCAGCCCCAGCATTTT. Amino acid sequence: CASSGDRGSQPQHF.

The V and J genes are TRBV10-3 and TRBJ1-1, with D hard to call. Germline values: CDR1 ENHRY, CDR2 SYGVKD. There are 12 residues in the CDR3. Trimming shortened V by 4 bases and J by 6 bases, and 9 bases separated the two germline ends. The DNA of the CDR3 is TGTGCCATCAGTGGTACCCTCGCTGAAGCTTTCTTT. Its protein product is CAISGTLAEAFF.

This clone was observed a single time. This chain connects TRBV7-9 to TRBJ2-2; D is ambiguous. Germline loops: CDR1 SEHNR, CDR2 FQNEAQ (reference sequence). The V end lost 4 bases, the J end lost 4 bases, and 13 bases lay between the germline ends. This CDR3 region has 15 residues. In nucleotides, the CDR3 is TGTGCCAGCAGCTCATTTGGAACCCTCACCGGGGAGCTGTTTTTT. Residues: CASSSFGTLTGELFF.

This rearrangement joins TRBV14 to TRBJ1-6; no firm D call. The CDR3 contains 15 residues. Trimming removed 0 bases at V and 0 bases at J, with 3 bases between. Per germline, CDR1 SGHDN and CDR2 FVKESK. In nucleotides, the CDR3 is TGTGCCAGCAGCCAAGACAGCTCCTATAATTCACCCCTCCACTTT. It specifies CASSQDSSYNSPLHF.

This clone was seen a single time. This sequence joins TRBV5-4 and TRBJ2-7; the match to TRBD2 covers 16 bases. Germline-derived CDR1 and CDR2 are SGHNT and YYREEE (reference sequence). V lost 4 bases and J lost 5; bases outside the gene matches: 9. This CDR3 is built from 17 residues. CDR3 in DNA: TGTGCCAGCAGCATCGGGACTAGCGGGGGGGCTTGGGACGAGCAGTACTTC. It yields the protein CASSIGTSGGAWDEQYF.

V is TRBV25-1 and J is TRBJ2-7, with TRBD1 identical over 7 bases. This CDR3 has 15 residues. Trimming took 2 bases from V and 1 from J; bases not matched to a gene: 5. Germline V gene data show CDR1 as MGHDK and CDR2 as SYGVNS. CDR3 nucleotides: TGTGCCAGCAGTGAAGGGGACAGCCATTCCTACGAGCAGTACTTC. This codes for CASSEGDSHSYEQYF.

The chain is built from TRBV19 and TRBJ1-2, with D unresolved. Trimming pared 10 bases from V and 7 bases from J, leaving 25 bases between. CDR3 length equals 15 residues. Per the germline V gene, CDR1 is LNHDA and CDR2 is SQIVND (reference sequence). The CDR3 sequence: CAILKTNGPDRGYTF. In DNA, the CDR3 is TGTGCCATATTGAAGACTAACGGGCCCGACCGTGGCTACACCTTC.

As DNA, the CDR3 is TGTGCCAGCAGTTACGCCCGGGACCCCGAGACGGGCTACACCTTC. Its translation: CASSYARDPETGYTF. This chain links TRBV6-6 with TRBJ1-2, with D perhaps TRBD1 (5 bases). The CDR3 length is 15 residues. Germline CDR1 reads MNHNY; CDR2 reads SVGAGI (reference sequence). V lost 2 bases, J lost 8 bases, and 18 bases lay in between.

The gene calls are TRBV7-3 and TRBJ1-2; D gene ambiguous. The CDR3 is 14 residues long. Trimming cost V 2 bases and J 3 bases, with 10 bases left between them. Germline V gene data show CDR1 as SGHTA and CDR2 as FQGTGA. Here the CDR3 DNA reads TGTGCCAGCAGCTTATCGGCGGCCCACTATGGCTACACCTTC. The encoded protein is CASSLSAAHYGYTF.

The gene calls are TRBV30 and TRBJ2-7; no definite D call. The CDR3 contains 15 residues. Germline values: CDR1 GTSNPN, CDR2 SVGIG (reference sequence). V gave up 0 bases and J gave up 4 bases, with 16 bases separating them. The CDR3 DNA sequence: TGTGCCTGGAGTGTACCAACCCTATTACGGTACGAGCAGTACTTC. It yields the protein CAWSVPTLLRYEQYF. Looking up the rest from reference TRBV30 and TRBJ2-7 gives the full variable domain: SQTIHQWPATLVQPVGSPLSLECTVEGTSNPNLYWYRQAAGRGLQLLFYSVGIGQISSEVPQNLSASRPQDRQFILSSKKLLLSDSGFYLCAWSVPTLLRYEQYFGPGTRLTVT.